These T cell receptor beta chains were read from a single sample in a study of blood T cell repertoires in COVID-19. Some clones are missing from TCRdb's copy, which holds only in-frame ones; the method was immunoSEQ multiplex PCR. Of fewer than 350,000 clones listed, roughly 90% are singletons. The sequencing input was PBMCs or T cells enriched from blood (not recorded which). These receptors all come from a woman in her thirties who had recovered from COVID-19. CDR3s include the opening cysteine and the closing phenylalanine or tryptophan. The order of the fields is V gene, CDR3 protein.

TRBV7-2 CASSSIRGSSYEQYF
TRBV24-1 CATSELGGQETQYF
TRBV7-9 CASSSGEYRGEQYF
TRBV12-3/TRBV12-4 CASRRSYEQYF
TRBV11-1 CASSQQGYEQYF
TRBV6-2/TRBV6-3 CASSSRPGVLLNEAFF
TRBV18 CASSRGREGYTF
TRBV5-4 CASSEGLAGTGELFF
TRBV11-2 CASSSDRGRPGGNTEAFF
TRBV5-4 CASSMGPDRGRNQPQHF
TRBV30 CAWNRDSPPEQYF
TRBV5-5 CASTEIGQGRSYEQYF
TRBV7-3 CASSLGGQGYEQYF
TRBV11-2 CASSLDSDYSPLHF
TRBV12-3/TRBV12-4 CASSLGTIGQYF
TRBV9 CASSDPPTHGELFF
TRBV5-1 CASSLDTSGNTIYF
TRBV29-1 CSVAGQGSGETQYF
TRBV28 CASSLLTGANNQPQHF
TRBV5-1 CASSFGLAGELHYFYEQYF
TRBV2 CASLVGATYEQYF
TRBV2 CASRGDRGSVYGYTF
TRBV6-6 CASSSETQYF
TRBV5-4 CASSPGSGRYEQYF
TRBV7-9 CASSYSTGNQPQHF
TRBV15 CATSRDLAGGPYEQYF
TRBV3-1/TRBV3-2 CASSQMRRDRGRNGELFF
TRBV7-8 CASSSPSGRAKNIQYF
TRBV19 CASSMGGGEQFF
TRBV30 CAWSVLLEETQYF
TRBV2 CASSGGVVASWSTDTQYF
TRBV9 CASSVASGGYEQYF
TRBV18 CASSPVRGLAKNIQYF
TRBV19 CASSILAGGLTGELFF
TRBV3-1/TRBV3-2 CASSQGTRRTGELFF
TRBV19 CASSAGEYGYTF
TRBV6-5 CASSYSRDTYEQYF
TRBV27 CASMRPGVSLEQYF
TRBV12-3/TRBV12-4 CASSLGEYEQYF
TRBV11-2 CASSSRGTVQANYGYTF